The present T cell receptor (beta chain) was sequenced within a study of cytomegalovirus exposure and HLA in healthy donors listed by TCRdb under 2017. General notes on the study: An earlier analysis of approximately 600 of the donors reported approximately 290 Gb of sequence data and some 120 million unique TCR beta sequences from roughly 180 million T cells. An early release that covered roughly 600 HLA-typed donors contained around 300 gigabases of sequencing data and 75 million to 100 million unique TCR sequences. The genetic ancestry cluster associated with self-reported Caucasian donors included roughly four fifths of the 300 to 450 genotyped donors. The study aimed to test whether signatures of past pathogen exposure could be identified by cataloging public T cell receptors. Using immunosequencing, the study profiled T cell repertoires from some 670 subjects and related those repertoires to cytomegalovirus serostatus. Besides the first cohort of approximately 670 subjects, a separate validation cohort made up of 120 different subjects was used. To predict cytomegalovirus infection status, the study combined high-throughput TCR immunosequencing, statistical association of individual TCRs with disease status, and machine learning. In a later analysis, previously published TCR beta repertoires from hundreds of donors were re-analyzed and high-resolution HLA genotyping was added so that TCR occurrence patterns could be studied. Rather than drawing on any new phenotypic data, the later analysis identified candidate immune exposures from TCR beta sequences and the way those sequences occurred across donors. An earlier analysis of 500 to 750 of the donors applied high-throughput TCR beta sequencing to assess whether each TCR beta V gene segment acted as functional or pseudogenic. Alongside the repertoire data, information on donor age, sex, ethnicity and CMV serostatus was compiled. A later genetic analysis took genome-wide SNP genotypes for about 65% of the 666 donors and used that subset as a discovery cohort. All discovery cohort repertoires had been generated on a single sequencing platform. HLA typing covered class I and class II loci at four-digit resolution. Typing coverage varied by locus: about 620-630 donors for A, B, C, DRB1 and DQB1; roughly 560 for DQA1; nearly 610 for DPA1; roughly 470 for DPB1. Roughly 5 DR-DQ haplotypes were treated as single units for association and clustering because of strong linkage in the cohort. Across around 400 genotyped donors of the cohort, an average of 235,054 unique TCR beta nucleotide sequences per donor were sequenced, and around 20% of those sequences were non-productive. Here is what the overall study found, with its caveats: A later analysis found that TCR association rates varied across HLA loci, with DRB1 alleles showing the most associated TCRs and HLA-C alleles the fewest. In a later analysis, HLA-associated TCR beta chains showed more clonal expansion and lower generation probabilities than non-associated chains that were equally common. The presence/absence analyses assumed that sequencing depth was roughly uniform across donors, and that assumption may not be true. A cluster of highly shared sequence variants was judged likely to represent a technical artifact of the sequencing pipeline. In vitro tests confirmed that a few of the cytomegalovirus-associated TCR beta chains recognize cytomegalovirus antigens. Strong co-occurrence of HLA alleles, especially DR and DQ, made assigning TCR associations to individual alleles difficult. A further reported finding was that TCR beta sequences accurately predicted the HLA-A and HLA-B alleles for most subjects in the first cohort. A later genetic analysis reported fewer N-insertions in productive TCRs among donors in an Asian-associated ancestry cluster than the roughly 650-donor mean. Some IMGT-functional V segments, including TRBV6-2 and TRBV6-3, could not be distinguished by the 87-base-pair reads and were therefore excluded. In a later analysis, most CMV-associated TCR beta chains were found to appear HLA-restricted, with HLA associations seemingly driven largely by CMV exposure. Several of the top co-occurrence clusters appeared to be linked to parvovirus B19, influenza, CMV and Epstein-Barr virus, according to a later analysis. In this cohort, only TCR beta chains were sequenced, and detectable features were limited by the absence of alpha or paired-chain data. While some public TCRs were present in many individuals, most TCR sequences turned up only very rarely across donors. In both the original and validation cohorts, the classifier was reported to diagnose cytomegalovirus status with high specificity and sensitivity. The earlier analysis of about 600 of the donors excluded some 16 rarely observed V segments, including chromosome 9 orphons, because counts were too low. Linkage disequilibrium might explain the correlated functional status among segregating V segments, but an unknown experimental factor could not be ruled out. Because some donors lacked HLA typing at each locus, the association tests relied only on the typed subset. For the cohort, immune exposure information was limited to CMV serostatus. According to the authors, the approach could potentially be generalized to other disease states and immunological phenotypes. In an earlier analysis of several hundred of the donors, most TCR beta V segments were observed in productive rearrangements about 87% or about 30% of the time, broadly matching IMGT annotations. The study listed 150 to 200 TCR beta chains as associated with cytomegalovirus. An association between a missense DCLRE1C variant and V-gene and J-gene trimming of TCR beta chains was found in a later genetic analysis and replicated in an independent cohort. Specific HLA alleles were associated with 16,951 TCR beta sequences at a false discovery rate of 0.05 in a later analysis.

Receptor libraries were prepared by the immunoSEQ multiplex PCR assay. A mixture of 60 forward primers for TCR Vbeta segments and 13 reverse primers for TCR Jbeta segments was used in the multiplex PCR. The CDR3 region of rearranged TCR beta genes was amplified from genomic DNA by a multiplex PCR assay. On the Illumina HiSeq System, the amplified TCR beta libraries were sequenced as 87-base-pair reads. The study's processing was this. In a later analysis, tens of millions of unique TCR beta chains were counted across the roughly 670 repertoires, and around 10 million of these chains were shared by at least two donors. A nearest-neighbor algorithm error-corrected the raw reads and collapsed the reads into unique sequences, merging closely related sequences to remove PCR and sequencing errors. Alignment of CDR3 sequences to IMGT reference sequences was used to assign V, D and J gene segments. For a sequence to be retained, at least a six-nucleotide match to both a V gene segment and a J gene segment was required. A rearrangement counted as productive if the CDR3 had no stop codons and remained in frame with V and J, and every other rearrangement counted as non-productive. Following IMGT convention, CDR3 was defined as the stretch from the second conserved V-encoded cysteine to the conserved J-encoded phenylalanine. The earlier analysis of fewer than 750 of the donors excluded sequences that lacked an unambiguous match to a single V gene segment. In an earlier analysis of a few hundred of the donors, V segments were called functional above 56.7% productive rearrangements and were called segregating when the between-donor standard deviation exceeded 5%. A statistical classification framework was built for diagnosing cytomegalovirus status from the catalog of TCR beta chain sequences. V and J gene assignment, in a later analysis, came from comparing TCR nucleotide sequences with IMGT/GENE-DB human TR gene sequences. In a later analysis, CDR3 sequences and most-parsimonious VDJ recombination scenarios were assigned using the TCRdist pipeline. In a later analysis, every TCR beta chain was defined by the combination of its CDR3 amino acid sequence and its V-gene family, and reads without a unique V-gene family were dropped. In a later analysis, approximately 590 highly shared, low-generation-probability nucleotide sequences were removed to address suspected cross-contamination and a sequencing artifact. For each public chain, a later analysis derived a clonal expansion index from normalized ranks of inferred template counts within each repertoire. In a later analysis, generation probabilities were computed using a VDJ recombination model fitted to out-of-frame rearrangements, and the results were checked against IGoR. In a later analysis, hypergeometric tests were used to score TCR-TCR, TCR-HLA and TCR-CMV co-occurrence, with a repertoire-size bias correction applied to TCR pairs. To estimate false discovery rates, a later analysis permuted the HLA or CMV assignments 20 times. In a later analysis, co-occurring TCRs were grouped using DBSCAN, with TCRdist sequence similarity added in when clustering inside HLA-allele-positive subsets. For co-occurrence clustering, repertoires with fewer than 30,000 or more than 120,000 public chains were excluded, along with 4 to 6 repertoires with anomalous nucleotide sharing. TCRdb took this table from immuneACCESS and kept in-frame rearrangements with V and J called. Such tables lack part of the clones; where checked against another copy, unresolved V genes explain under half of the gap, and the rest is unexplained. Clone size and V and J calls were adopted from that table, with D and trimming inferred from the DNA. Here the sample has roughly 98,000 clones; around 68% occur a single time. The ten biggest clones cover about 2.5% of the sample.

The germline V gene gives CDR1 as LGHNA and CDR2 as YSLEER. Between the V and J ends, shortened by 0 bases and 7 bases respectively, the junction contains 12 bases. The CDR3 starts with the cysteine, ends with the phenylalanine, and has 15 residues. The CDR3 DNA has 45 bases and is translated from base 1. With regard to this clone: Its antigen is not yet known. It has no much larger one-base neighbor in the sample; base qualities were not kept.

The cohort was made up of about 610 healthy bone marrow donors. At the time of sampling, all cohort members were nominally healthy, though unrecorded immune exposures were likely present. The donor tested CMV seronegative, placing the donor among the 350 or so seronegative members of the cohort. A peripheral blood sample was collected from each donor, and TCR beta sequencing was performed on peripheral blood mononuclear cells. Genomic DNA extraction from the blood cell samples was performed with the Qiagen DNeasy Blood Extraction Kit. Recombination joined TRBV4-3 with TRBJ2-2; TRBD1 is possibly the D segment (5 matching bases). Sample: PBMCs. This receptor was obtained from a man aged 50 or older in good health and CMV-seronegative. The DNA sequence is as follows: TGCGCCAGCAGCCAAGATAGGGGAAGGAACGGGGAGCTGTTTTTT. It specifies CASSQDRGRNGELFF.